The 15 T cell receptor beta chains presented below share a single source sample, sequenced in a study of T cell responses to AZD1222 COVID-19 vaccine. Libraries were prepared by immunoSEQ multiplex PCR; TCRdb keeps only in-frame clonotypes and omits some of them. This sample has about 170,000 clones, with around 90% found just once. Here the sequenced sample was peripheral blood, taken 28 days after the second AZD1222 dose. The receptors shown here come from an adult who received the AZD1222 COVID-19 vaccine.

The chain couples TRBV7-2 to TRBJ2-7; 7 positions match TRBD1. CDR1 and CDR2 (germline): SGHTA, FQGNSA. The trim removed 8 bases at V and 5 bases at J, leaving 12 bases unmatched. The CDR3 is 14 residues long. The CDR3 loop is CASSRRGGADEQYF. The DNA of the CDR3 is TGTGCCAGCTCCCGGAGAGGGGGCGCCGACGAGCAGTACTTC.

The rearrangement joins TRBV5-4 to TRBJ1-1; unclear D gene. The germline V gene has CDR1 SGHNT and CDR2 YYREEE (reference sequence). CDR3 length: 15 amino acids. The V end was cut by 0 bases, the J end by 0 bases, with 9 bases between. The CDR3 coding sequence is TGTGCCAGCAGCTTGGCCGTGGGGATGAACACTGAAGCTTTCTTT. Its translation: CASSLAVGMNTEAFF.

J is TRBJ2-1 and V is TRBV29-1; 7 bases are a match to TRBD1. The CDR3 has 15 amino acids. Germline CDR1 and CDR2: SQVTM and ANQGSEA. The J segment lost 2 bases and the V segment lost 1 base, leaving 5 bases of the junction unmatched. CDR3 nucleotide sequence: TGCAGCGTTGAAGCCACGGGACAGACCTACAATGAGCAGTTCTTC. Protein sequence: CSVEATGQTYNEQFF.

This chain links TRBV2 with TRBJ2-1; D not certain. The CDR3 covers 15 residues. Germline values: CDR1 SNHLY, CDR2 FYNNEI. The ends were cut back, 5 bases at V and 2 bases at J, with 13 bases in the middle. CDR3 sequence reads: CASSIREPAYNEQFF. The DNA for the CDR3 is TGTGCCAGCAGTATACGCGAACCCGCCTACAATGAGCAGTTCTTC.

The chain employs TRBV3-1 (or the pseudogene TRBV3-2) and TRBJ2-5; 8 nucleotides agree with TRBD2. Germline V gene sequence: CDR1 LGHDT, CDR2 YNNKEL (reference sequence). Germline trimming cut 4 bases from V and 2 bases from J; bases unmatched to any gene: 6. This CDR3 is built from 15 residues. The CDR3 sequence is CASSPLAGTQETQYF. The CDR3 nucleotides read TGTGCCAGCAGCCCTTTAGCGGGGACACAAGAGACCCAGTACTTC.

The chain combines TRBV30 with TRBJ2-1; no definite D call. This CDR3 region has 15 residues. The V gene's germline CDR1 is GTSNPN and CDR2 SVGIG (reference sequence). The ends were cut back, 0 bases at V and 5 bases at J, with 14 bases in the middle. CDR3 loop: CAWSVSFEVHNEQFF. CDR3 coding DNA: TGTGCCTGGAGTGTAAGTTTCGAGGTTCACAATGAGCAGTTCTTC.

The chain combines TRBV21-1 with TRBJ1-6; the tabulated D call, TRBD1, remains unverified against the DNA. TRBV21-1 is a listed pseudogene. This CDR3 has 12 amino acids. The CDR3 sequence: CASRDKPSPLHF. For the CDR3, the DNA is TGTGCCAGCAGGGACAAGCCATCACCCCTCCACTTT.

Points on this clone: Other DNA variants within this sample encode the same CDR3. The J gene is TRBJ2-7, the V gene TRBV5-4; the D is unclear. This CDR3 region has 11 residues. Germline-derived CDR1 and CDR2 are SGHNT and YYREEE (reference sequence). Trimming took 1 base from V and 5 from J, leaving 4 bases between them. Written as DNA, the CDR3 is TGTGCCAGCAGCTTGAGTAACGAGCAGTACTTC. Its translation: CASSLSNEQYF.

V is TRBV19 and J is TRBJ1-2, with no clear D. The CDR3 runs to 13 residues. CDR1 is LNHDA, CDR2 SQIVND, per germline (reference sequence). V was clipped by 7 bases and J by 8 bases, with 17 bases between them. The CDR3 DNA follows: TGTGCCAGTAACCAACCGGGAACTGGGGGCTACACCTTC. As protein: CASNQPGTGGYTF.

The rearrangement links TRBV28 to TRBJ1-2; 9 nucleotides agree with TRBD1. Germline V gene sequence: CDR1 MDHEN, CDR2 SYDVKM. Trimming at V came to 3 bases and at J to 4 bases, leaving 3 bases not matched to a gene. The CDR3 runs 14 residues. CDR3 in amino acids: CASSFGTGPYGYTF. CDR3 in DNA: TGTGCCAGCAGTTTCGGGACAGGGCCCTATGGCTACACCTTC.

J is TRBJ2-2 and V is TRBV4-3, with TRBD2 identical over 12 bases. V trimming: 3 bases; J trimming: 7 bases; junction bases outside the gene matches: 12. The CDR3 is made up of 18 amino acids. The germline V gene has CDR1 LGHNA and CDR2 YSLEER. The DNA of the CDR3 is TGCGCCAGCAGCCACTCTCTAGCGGGGGGGCCAGTATACGGGGAGCTGTTTTTT. This encodes CASSHSLAGGPVYGELFF.

This chain uses TRBV2 with TRBJ1-5, with a possible D match to TRBD1 (5 bases). With 1 base removed from V and 2 bases from J, the gap between germline ends came to 6 bases. CDR3 length: 14 amino acids. The germline gives CDR1 SNHLY, CDR2 FYNNEI. The CDR3 nucleotides are TGTGCCAGCAGTGAAGGGGACGGCAATCAGCCCCAGCATTTT. Protein sequence: CASSEGDGNQPQHF.

The V and J genes are TRBV14 and TRBJ1-3; D gene ambiguous. The CDR3 is made up of 15 amino acids. The germline gives CDR1 SGHDN, CDR2 FVKESK. V was cut by 0 bases and J by 0 bases, with 6 bases left in between. The CDR3 bases are TGTGCCAGCAGCCAAGATCGGCTCTCTGGAAACACCATATATTTT. Translated, it gives CASSQDRLSGNTIYF.

The sample holds a few counts of this clone. V and J are TRBV27 and TRBJ1-2; D call uncertain. Germline values: CDR1 MNHEY, CDR2 SMNVEV (reference sequence). V was pared by 2 bases and J by 1 base, with 5 bases between. CDR3 size: 13 residues. The CDR3 DNA reads TGTGCCAGCAGTTTAGACGGTAACTATGGCTACACCTTC. It encodes CASSLDGNYGYTF.

CDR3 sequence (DNA): TGTGCCAGCAGCTTAGAGGGGTTTTCCTACGAGCAGTACTTC. This encodes CASSLEGFSYEQYF. This sequence joins TRBV7-9 and TRBJ2-7, with a tentative D call TRBD1 (5 bases). The V and J ends lost 1 base and 1 base respectively, with 8 bases between them. Germline lookup yields CDR1 SEHNR and CDR2 FQNEAQ (reference sequence). The CDR3 extends over 14 amino acids.